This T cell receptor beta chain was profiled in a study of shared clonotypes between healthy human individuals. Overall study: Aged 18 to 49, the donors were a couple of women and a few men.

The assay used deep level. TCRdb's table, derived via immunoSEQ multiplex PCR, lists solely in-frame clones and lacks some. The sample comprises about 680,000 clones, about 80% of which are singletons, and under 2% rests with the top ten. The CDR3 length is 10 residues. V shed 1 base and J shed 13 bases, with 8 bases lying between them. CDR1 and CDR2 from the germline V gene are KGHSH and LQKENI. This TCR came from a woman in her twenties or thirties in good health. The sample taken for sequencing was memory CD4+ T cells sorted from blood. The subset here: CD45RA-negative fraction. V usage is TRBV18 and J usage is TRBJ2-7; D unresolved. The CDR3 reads CASSPHKIYF. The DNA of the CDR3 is TGTGCCAGCTCACCACATAAGATTTACTTC.